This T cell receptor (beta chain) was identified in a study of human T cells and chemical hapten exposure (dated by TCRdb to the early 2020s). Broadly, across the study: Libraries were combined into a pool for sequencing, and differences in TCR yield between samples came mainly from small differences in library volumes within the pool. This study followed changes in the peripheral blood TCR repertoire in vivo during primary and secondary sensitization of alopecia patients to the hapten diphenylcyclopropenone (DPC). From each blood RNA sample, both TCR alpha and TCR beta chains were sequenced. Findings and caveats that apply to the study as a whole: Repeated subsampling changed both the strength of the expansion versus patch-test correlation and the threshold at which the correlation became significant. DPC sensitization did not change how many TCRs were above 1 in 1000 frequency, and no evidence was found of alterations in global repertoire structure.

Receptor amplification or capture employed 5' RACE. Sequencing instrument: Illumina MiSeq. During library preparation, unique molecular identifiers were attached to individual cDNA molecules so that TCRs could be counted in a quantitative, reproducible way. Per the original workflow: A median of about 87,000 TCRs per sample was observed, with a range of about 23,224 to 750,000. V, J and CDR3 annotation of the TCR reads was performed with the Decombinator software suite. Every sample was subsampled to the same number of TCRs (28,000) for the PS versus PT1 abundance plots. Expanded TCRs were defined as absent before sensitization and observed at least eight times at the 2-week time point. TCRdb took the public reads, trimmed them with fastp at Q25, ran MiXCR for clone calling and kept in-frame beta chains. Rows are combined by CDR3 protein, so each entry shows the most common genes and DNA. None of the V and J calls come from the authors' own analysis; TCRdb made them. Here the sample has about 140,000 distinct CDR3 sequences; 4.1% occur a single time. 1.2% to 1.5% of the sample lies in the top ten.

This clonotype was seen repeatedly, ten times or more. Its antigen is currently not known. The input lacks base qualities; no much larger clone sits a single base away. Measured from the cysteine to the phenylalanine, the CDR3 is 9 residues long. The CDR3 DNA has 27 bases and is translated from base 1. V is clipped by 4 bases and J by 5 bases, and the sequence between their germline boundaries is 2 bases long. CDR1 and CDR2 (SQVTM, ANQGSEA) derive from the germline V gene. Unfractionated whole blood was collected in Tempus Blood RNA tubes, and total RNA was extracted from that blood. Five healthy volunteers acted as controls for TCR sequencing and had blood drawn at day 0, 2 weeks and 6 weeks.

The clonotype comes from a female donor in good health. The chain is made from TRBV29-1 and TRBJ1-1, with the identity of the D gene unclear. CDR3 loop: CSVGTEAFF. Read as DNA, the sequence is TGCAGCGTTGGGACTGAAGCTTTCTTT.